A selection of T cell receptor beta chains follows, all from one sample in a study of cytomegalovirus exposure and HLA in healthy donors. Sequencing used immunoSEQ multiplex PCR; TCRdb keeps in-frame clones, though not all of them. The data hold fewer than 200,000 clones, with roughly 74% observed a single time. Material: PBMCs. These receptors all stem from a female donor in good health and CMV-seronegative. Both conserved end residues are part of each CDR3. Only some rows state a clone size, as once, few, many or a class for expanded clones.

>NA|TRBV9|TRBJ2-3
CASSPQGSDTQYF
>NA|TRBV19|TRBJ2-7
CASSPGTSLYFEQYF
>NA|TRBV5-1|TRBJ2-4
CASSFGTPGGAGDIQYF
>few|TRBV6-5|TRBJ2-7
CASTVAGSYEQYF
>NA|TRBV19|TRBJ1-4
CASSPRTAPNEKLFF
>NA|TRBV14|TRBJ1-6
CASSEGQSSYNSPLHF
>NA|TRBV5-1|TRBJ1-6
CASRDGQGPGSPLHF
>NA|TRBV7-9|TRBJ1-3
CASRGFMSTGELSGNTIYF
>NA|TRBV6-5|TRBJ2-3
CASSYRGSGDTQYF
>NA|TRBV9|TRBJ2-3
CASSPQSGGRGTDTQYF
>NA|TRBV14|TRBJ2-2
CASSQVRGNTGELFF
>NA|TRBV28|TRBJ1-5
CASSPQGGRVNQPQHF
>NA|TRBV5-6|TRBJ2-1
CASSLVAGYNEQFF
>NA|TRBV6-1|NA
CASTPGTITYEQYF
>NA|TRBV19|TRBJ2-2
CASSSAGSNPGELFF
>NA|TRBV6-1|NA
CASSVQGASYEQYF
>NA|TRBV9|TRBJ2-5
CASSTGNPETQYF
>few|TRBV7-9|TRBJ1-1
CASSLSTGSTEAFF
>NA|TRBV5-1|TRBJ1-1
CASSSTGTGSMNTEAFF
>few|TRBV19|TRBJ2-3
CASSRTSGAGDTQYF
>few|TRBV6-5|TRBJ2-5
CASSYSGLATQETQYF
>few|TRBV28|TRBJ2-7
CASSTPTGVYEQYF
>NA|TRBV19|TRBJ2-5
CASSRFGGPGTQYF
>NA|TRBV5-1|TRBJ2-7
CASSKGQSTYEQYF
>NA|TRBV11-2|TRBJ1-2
CASRRAPSISPYGYTF
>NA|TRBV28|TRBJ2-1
CASSDPRSGGSYNEQFF
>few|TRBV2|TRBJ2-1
CASSEALRGEDEQFF
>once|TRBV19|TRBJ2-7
CASGETGRGGEQYF
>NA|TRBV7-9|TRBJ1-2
CASSPGTGRSIYGYTF
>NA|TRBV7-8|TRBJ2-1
CASSLTLASGYNEQFF
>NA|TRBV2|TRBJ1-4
CASSTEIERKLFF
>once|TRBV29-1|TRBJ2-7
CSARGPVSGYYEQYF
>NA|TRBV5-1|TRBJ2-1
CASRTQSSSYNEQFF
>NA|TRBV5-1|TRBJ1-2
CASSPGTGYGYTF
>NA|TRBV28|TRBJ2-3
CASSGQGTLDTQYF
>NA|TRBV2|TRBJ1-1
CASSRGMNTEAFF
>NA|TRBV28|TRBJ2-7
CASRAHRIYEQYF
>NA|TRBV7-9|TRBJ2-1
CSSQPGYNEQFF
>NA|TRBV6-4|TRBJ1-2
CASSLGAGANYGYTF
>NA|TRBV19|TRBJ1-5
CASSTGGREVNQPQHF
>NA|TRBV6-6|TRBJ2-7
CASTLGGYEQYF
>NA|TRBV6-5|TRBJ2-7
CASSYSRATYEQYF
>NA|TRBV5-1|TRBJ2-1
CASSWTANEQFF
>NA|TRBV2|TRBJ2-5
CASCRGNQETQYF
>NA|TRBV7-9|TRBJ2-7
CASSLKGTGQRVPQF
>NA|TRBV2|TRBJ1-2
CASSRQGEGGYTF
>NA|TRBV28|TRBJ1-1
CASSRPGGRAFF
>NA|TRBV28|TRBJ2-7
CASSLYSGTSGTYEQYF
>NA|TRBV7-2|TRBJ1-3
CASSLAGPSGNTIYF
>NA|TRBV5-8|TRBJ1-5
CASSPGQGSNQPQHF
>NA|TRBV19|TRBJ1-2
CASSRKAWGYTF
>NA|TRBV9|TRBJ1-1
CASSVGQGRPEAFF
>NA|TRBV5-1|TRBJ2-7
CASSLFHNSYEQYF
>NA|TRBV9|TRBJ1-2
CASSAGTGRGGYTF
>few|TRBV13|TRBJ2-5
CASSFGYQETQYF